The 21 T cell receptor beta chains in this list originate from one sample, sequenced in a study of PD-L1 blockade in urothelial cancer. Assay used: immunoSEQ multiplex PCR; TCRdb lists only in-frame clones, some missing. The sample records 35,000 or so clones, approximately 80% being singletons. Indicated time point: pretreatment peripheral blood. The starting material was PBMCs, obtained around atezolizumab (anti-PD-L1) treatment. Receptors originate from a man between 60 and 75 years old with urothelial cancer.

The CDR3 spells CASRGTGADTQYF. The CDR3 DNA is TGTGCCAGCAGAGGGACAGGGGCAGATACGCAGTATTTT. The V gene is TRBV25-1, the J gene TRBJ2-3; TRBD1 agrees at 10 bases. The CDR3 extends over 13 amino acids. The ends lost 6 bases at V and 4 bases at J; junction bases unmatched: 1. Germline assignment: CDR1 MGHDK and CDR2 SYGVNS.

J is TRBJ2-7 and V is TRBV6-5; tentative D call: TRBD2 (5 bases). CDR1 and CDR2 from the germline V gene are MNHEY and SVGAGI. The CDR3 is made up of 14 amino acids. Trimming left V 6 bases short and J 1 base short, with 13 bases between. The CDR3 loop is CASRRDQRSYEQYF. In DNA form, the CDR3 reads TGTGCCAGCAGGAGAGACCAGCGGTCCTACGAGCAGTACTTC.

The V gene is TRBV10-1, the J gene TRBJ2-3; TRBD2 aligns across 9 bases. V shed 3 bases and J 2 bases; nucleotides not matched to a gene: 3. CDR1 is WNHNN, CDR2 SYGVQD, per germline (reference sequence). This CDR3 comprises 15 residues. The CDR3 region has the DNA TGCGCCAGCAGTGATGCTAGCGGGGCCACAGATACGCAGTATTTT. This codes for CASSDASGATDTQYF.

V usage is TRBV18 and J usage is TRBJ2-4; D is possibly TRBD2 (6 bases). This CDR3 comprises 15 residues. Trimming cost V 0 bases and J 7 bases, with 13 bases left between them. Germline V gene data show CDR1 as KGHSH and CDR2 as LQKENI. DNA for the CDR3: TGTGCCAGCTCACCACCGGAGGCGGGAAGTAACATTCAGTACTTC. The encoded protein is CASSPPEAGSNIQYF.

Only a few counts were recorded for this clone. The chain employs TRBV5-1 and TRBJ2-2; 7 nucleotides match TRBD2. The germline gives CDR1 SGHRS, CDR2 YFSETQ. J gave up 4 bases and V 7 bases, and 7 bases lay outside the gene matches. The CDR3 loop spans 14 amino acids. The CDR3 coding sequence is TGCGCCAGCGGGGGGGACCACTTCACCGGGGAGCTGTTTTTT. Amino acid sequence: CASGGDHFTGELFF.

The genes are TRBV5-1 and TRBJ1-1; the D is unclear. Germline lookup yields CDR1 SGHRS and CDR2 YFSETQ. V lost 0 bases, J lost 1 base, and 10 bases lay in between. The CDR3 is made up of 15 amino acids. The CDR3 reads CASSLVRQANTEAFF. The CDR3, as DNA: TGCGCCAGCAGCTTGGTCCGGCAGGCGAACACTGAAGCTTTCTTT.

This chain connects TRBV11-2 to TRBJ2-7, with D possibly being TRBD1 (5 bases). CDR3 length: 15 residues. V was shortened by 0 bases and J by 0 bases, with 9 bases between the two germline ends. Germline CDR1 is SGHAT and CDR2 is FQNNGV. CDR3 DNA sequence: TGTGCCAGCAGCTTAGACAGGGCAAACTCCTACGAGCAGTACTTC. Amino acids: CASSLDRANSYEQYF. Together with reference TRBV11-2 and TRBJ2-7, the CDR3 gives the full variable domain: EAGVAQSPRYKIIEKRQSVAFWCNPISGHATLYWYQQILGQGPKLLIQFQNNGVVDDSQLPKDRFSAERLKGVDSTLKIQPAKLEDSAVYLCASSLDRANSYEQYFGPGTRLTVT.

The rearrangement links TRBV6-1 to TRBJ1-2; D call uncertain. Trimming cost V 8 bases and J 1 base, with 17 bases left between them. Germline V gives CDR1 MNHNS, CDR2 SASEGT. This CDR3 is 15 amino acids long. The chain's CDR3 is CASSPREGFNYGYTF. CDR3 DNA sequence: TGTGCCAGCTCACCCCGTGAGGGATTTAACTATGGCTACACCTTC.

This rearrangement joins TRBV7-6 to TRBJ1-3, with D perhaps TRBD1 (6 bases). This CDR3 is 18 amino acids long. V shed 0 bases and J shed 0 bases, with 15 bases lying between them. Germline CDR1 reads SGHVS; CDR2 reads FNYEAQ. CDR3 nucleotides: TGTGCCAGCAGCTTAGCTGGGCAGGGGATGGTCTCTGGAAACACCATATATTTT. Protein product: CASSLAGQGMVSGNTIYF.

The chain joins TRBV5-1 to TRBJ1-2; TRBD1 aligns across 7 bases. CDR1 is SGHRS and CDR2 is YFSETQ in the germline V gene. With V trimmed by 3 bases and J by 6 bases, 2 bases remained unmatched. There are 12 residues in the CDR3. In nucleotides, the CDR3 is TGCGCCAGCAGCTCCAGGGGGAATGGCTACACCTTC. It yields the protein CASSSRGNGYTF.

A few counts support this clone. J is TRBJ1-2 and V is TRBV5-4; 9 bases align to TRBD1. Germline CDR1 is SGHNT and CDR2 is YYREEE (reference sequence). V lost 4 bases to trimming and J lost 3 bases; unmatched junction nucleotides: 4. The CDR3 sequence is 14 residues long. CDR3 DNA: TGTGCCAGCAGCGGGACAGGGAGCTACTATGGCTACACCTTC. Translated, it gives CASSGTGSYYGYTF.

The CDR3 spells CASSRQGESVYEQYF. CDR3 DNA: TGTGCCAGCAGCAGACAGGGGGAATCGGTTTACGAGCAGTACTTC. The genes are TRBV9 and TRBJ2-7, with 9 positions matching TRBD1. Germline values: CDR1 SGDLS, CDR2 YYNGEE. With V trimmed by 4 bases and J by 4 bases, 9 bases remained unmatched. The CDR3 has 15 amino acids.

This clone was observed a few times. CDR3 protein: CASGSGQPNTGELFF. As DNA, the CDR3 is TGTGCTAGTGGCTCGGGACAGCCGAACACCGGGGAGCTGTTTTTT. The V and J genes are TRBV12-5 and TRBJ2-2, with 7 bases that match TRBD1. CDR3 size: 15 residues. CDR1 and CDR2 (germline): LGHNT, FRNRAP. V was pared by 6 bases and J by 0 bases, with 4 bases of the junction left unmatched.

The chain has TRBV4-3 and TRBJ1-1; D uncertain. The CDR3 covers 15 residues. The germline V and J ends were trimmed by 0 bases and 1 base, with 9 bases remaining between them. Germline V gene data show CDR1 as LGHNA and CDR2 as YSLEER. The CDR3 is CASSQDVRENTEAFF. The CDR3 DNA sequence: TGCGCCAGCAGCCAAGATGTACGGGAGAACACTGAAGCTTTCTTT.

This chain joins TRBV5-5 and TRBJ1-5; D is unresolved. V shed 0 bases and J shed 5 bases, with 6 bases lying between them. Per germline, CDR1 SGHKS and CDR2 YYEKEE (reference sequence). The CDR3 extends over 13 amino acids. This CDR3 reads CASSLAEDQPQHF. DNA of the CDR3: TGTGCCAGCAGCTTGGCCGAGGATCAGCCCCAGCATTTT.

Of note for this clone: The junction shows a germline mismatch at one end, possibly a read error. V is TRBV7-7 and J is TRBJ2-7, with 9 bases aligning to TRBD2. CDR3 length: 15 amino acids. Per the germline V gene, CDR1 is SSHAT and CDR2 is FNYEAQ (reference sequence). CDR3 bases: TGTGCTAGCAGCGTACTAGCGGGTGGATCCTACGAGCAGTACTTC. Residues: CASSVLAGGSYEQYF.

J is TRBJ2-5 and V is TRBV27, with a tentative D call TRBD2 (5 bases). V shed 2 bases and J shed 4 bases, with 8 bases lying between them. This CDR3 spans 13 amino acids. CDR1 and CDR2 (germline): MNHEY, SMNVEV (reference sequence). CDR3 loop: CASSLRGRETQYF. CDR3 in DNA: TGTGCCAGCAGTTTAAGAGGGCGAGAGACCCAGTACTTC.

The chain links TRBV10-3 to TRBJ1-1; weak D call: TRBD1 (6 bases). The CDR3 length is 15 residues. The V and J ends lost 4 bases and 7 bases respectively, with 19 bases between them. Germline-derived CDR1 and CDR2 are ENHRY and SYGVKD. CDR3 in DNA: TGTGCCATCAGTGTAACACAGGGTCGGGAGGGTGAAGCTTTCTTT. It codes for CAISVTQGREGEAFF.

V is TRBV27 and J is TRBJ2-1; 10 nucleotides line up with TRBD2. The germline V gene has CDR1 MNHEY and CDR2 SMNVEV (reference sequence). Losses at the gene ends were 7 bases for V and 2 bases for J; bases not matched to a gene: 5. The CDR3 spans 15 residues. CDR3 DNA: TGTGCCAGCACCAGGACTAGCGGACCCTACAATGAGCAGTTCTTC. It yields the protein CASTRTSGPYNEQFF.

Here the CDR3 DNA reads TGTGCCAGCAGCACGACAGTCTACAATGAGCAGTTCTTC. Its translation is CASSTTVYNEQFF. The V and J genes are TRBV7-2 and TRBJ2-1, with a weak D call TRBD1 (5 bases). Germline V gene sequence: CDR1 SGHTA, CDR2 FQGNSA. The V gene lost 5 bases and the J gene lost 3 bases, with 8 bases spanning the gap. This CDR3 has 13 amino acids.

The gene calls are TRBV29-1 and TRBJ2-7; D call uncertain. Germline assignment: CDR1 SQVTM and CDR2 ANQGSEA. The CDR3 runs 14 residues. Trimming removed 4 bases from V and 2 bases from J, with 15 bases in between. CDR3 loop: CSVVLPRPPYEQYF. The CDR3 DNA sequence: TGCAGCGTTGTTCTCCCTAGACCCCCCTACGAGCAGTACTTC.